This is a list of T cell receptor beta chains from one sample in a study of cytomegalovirus exposure and HLA in healthy donors. The repertoire was sequenced with immunoSEQ multiplex PCR; TCRdb's copy has only in-frame clones and lacks some. The sample contains about 120,000 clones, around four fifths of which appear only once. The specimen sequenced was PBMCs. These receptors were obtained from a man younger than 30 in good health and CMV-seropositive. Each CDR3 is given with its conserved first and last residue. D genes are given only for firm matches. The listing skips clone size in some rows; elsewhere it reads once, few, many or a size class.

>TRBD1|TRBV4-1|few|TRBJ2-7
CASSLRQGNEQYF
TGCGCCAGCAGCCTTAGACAGGGAAACGAGCAGTACTTC
>TRBD2|TRBV10-1|NA|TRBJ2-3
CASSERTSGGSADTQYF
TGCGCCAGCAGTGAGCGGACTAGCGGGGGATCGGCAGATACGCAGTATTTT
>TRBD2|TRBV2|NA|TRBJ2-2
CASSGRTSGFTGELFF
TGTGCCAGCAGTGGTCGGACTAGCGGTTTCACCGGGGAGCTGTTTTTT
>TRBD1|TRBV28|NA|TRBJ1-2
CASSSTGTGTNYGYTF
TGTGCCAGCAGTTCGACCGGGACAGGGACTAACTATGGCTACACCTTC
>NA|TRBV6-1|NA|TRBJ2-7
CASSGGGEQYF
TGTGCCAGCAGTGGAGGAGGCGAGCAGTACTTC
>NA|TRBV11-2|few|TRBJ2-3
CASSLVVWAGTDTQYF
TGTGCCAGCAGCTTAGTGGTATGGGCGGGAACAGATACGCAGTATTTT
>TRBD2|TRBV6-1|NA|TRBJ2-1
CASSDGLAGAGPYNEQFF
TGTGCCAGCAGTGACGGGCTAGCGGGGGCAGGCCCCTACAATGAGCAGTTCTTC
>TRBD1|TRBV7-3|NA|TRBJ1-2
CASSPQGVGGYTF
TGTGCCAGCAGCCCTCAGGGGGTAGGAGGCTACACCTTC
>NA|TRBV7-6|once|TRBJ2-1
CASSFSAAGLYNEQFF
TGTGCCAGCAGCTTCTCTGCCGCAGGGCTATACAATGAGCAGTTCTTC
>NA|TRBV2|NA|TRBJ2-7
CASSEGVGYEQYF
TGTGCCAGCAGTGAAGGAGTCGGTTACGAGCAGTACTTC